The T cell receptor beta chain described here comes from a study of blood T cell repertoires in COVID-19. Only in-frame clones appear in the TCRdb table, and some are missing; sequencing was by immunoSEQ multiplex PCR. In the table there are tens of thousands of clones, roughly 85% of which are singletons. V lost 5 bases, J lost 0 bases, and 3 bases stayed unmatched. From germline, CDR1 is SGHRS and CDR2 YFSETQ. The length of the CDR3 is 15 residues. Sample: peripheral blood. The chain couples TRBV5-1 to TRBJ2-7, with 12 bases identical to TRBD2. The sequence was obtained from a human donor in a cohort sampled during active COVID-19. CDR3 residues: CASRLTSGSSYEQYF. CDR3 nucleotides: TGCGCCAGCAGACTGACTAGCGGGAGCTCCTACGAGCAGTACTTC.